The present entry profiles one T cell receptor beta chain with its context. Its cognate antigen is unknown. The data were obtained in a study of blood T cells in healthy people across ages. Study observations and caveats: Per million T cells, TCR beta diversity dropped about linearly as age rose.

V lost 6 bases and J lost 5; bases outside the gene matches: 6. CDR3 size: 15 residues. From germline, CDR1 is MNHEY and CDR2 SMNVEV (reference sequence). Extraction yielded at least 5 micrograms of total RNA per sample. A sample-barcoded 5' primer and a J-beta primer mix were used in a second PCR of roughly 6 to 11 cycles. TCRdb passed the 5' RACE reads through MiXCR, listing each CDR3 protein once. Among around 1.7 million distinct CDR3 sequences listed, 28% were seen once. The genes are TRBV27 and TRBJ2-1, with 11 bases identical to TRBD2. The specimen was blood. This receptor was obtained from a woman in her thirties in good health. CDR3 bases: TGTGCCAGCAGCCCGGGACTAGCGGTCCACAATGAGCAGTTCTTC. This gives the protein CASSPGLAVHNEQFF.